These T cell receptor beta chains were read from a single sample in a study of beta chain features in type 1 diabetes. The protocol was immunoSEQ multiplex PCR, while the TCRdb copy is restricted to in-frame clones and leaves out a portion. The sample carries around 250,000 clones, 14% recorded once. Sequenced input: naive CD4+ T cells from blood. These receptors were collected from a man aged 25-40 years with type 1 diabetes. The CDR3 runs from the conserved cysteine through the conserved F or W. The D gene is left open where the match is weak. Not all rows give a size; the values are once, few, many and, for expanded clones, a class.

. TRBJ2-1 TRBV7-2 . TGTGCCAGCAGCTTCGATGGAGAGGCCCGCAATGAGCAGTTCTTC CASSFDGEARNEQFF
. TRBJ1-2 TRBV5-6 TRBD1 TGTGCCAGCAGTCGGGACAGGGCGGATGGCTACACCTTC CASSRDRADGYTF
. TRBJ2-1 TRBV6-5 . TGTGCCAGCAGTTACTCGTCAGGGGCCGGCTACAATGAGCAGTTCTTC CASSYSSGAGYNEQFF
. TRBJ1-4 TRBV11-2 . TGTGCCAGCAGCTTTATCAGTGCAACTAATGAAAAACTGTTTTTT CASSFISATNEKLFF
few TRBJ2-7 TRBV18 TRBD1 TGTGCCAGCTCACCAAAACAGGGGTCCTACGAGCAGTACTTC CASSPKQGSYEQYF
. TRBJ2-1 TRBV7-6 TRBD2 TGTGCCAGCAGCCCGACTAGCGGGATAACCAATGAGCAGTTCTTC CASSPTSGITNEQFF
few TRBJ1-4 TRBV4-1 . TGCGCCAGCAGCCAAGATTCTTCGGACATCGGAAGTGAAAAACTGTTTTTT CASSQDSSDIGSEKLFF
few TRBJ2-7 TRBV10-2 . TGCGCCAGCAGTGAGCCCCGGGGTGAGCAGTACTTC CASSEPRGEQYF
few TRBJ2-2 TRBV29-1 . TGCAGCGCAGGGGCGAACACCGGGGAGCTGTTTTTT CSAGANTGELFF
. TRBJ1-2 TRBV29-1 TRBD1 TGCAGCGTTGCCCAGGGGGCGTGGGGTGGCTACACCTTC CSVAQGAWGGYTF